These T cell receptor beta chains were read from a single sample in a study of vaccination effects on CD4 cells after COVID-19. Their target antigens are unknown. TCRdb's table, derived via immunoSEQ multiplex PCR, lists solely in-frame clones and lacks some. The table shows approximately 74,000 clones, with roughly 73% occurring only once. Sequences were derived from CD4+ T cells from PBMCs cultured without peptide, sampled after COVID-19 vaccination. The receptors were sampled from a human donor who received a COVID-19 vaccine. Both conserved end residues are part of each CDR3. The order of the fields is V gene, clone size, J gene, D gene, CDR3 DNA, CDR3 protein. D genes are given only for firm matches. Part of the rows lack a size; the others show once, few, many or a class for expanded clones.

>TRBV28|.|TRBJ1-2|.
TGTGCCAGCAGTTTAGGTCAAGGGAACTATGGCTACACCTTC
CASSLGQGNYGYTF
>TRBV19|.|TRBJ2-4|.
TGTGCCAGTAGTATCTGGCGGAAGGATTGGGAAAACATTCAGTACTTC
CASSIWRKDWENIQYF
>TRBV28|few|TRBJ2-6|.
TGTGCCAGCAGGACAGTTACCTCTGGGGCCAACGTCCTGACTTTC
CASRTVTSGANVLTF
>TRBV18|.|TRBJ2-1|.
TGTGCCAGCTCACCAGCAAGAGACAATGAGCAGTTCTTC
CASSPARDNEQFF
>TRBV4-1|few|TRBJ1-2|.
TGCGCCAGCAGCCAAGCCGTAGGGAACAGACCTTATGGCTACACCTTC
CASSQAVGNRPYGYTF
>TRBV3-1/TRBV3-2|few|TRBJ2-5|.
TGTGCCAGCAGCCAAGATAGGCAGGGTCTCGGGACCCAGTACTTC
CASSQDRQGLGTQYF
>TRBV2|.|TRBJ2-4|TRBD2
TGTGCCAGCAGTCAGAAAGCGGGGGCGCTTGACATTCAGTACTTC
CASSQKAGALDIQYF
>TRBV6-2/TRBV6-3|.|TRBJ2-5|TRBD2
TGTGCCAGCAGTTCGGGACTAGCGGGGGGCCCAGAGACCCAGTACTTC
CASSSGLAGGPETQYF
>TRBV5-5|few|TRBJ2-1|.
TGTGCCAGCAGCTTTATTGCGGGGGCGTACAATGAGCAGTTCTTC
CASSFIAGAYNEQFF
>TRBV7-2|few|TRBJ1-2|TRBD1
TGTGCCAGCAGCTTACGACGGGACAGGGTAGACTATGGCTACACCTTC
CASSLRRDRVDYGYTF
>TRBV24-1|.|TRBJ2-3|.
TGTGCCACCAGTGATTCCGGGGGCGCAGATACGCAGTATTTT
CATSDSGGADTQYF
>TRBV6-5|.|TRBJ1-1|TRBD1
TGTGCCACCAGGAACGACAGGGGGCCGGGCACTGAAGCTTTCTTT
CATRNDRGPGTEAFF
>TRBV29-1|few|TRBJ1-1|.
TGCAGCGTACATAGGGGGGGAACTGAAGCTTTCTTT
CSVHRGGTEAFF
>TRBV6-5|once|TRBJ1-4|TRBD1
TGTGCCAGCAGTCCGCGACAGGGAACTAATGAAAAACTGTTTTTT
CASSPRQGTNEKLFF
>TRBV2|few|TRBJ1-4|.
TGTGCCAGCAGTGACCAGGACATTGGAAAACTGTTTTTT
CASSDQDIGKLFF
>TRBV5-4|few|TRBJ1-3|.
TGTGCTAGCAGCTTGGGCGGGTCTATCTCTGGAAACACCATATATTTT
CASSLGGSISGNTIYF
>TRBV5-1|.|TRBJ2-5|TRBD2
TGCGCCAGCAGCTTGGCCCCTAGCGGGGGGGAGACCCAGTACTTC
CASSLAPSGGETQYF
>TRBV10-3|few|TRBJ1-2|.
TGTGCCATCCGCTTCGATTCGAACTATGGCTACACCTTC
CAIRFDSNYGYTF
>TRBV29-1|.|TRBJ2-1|.
TGCAGCGTTACGGACGGATCCTACAATGAGCAGTTCTTC
CSVTDGSYNEQFF
>TRBV15|.|TRBJ1-4|.
TGTGCCACCAGCAGAGATCCGGGAGTGAGTGAAAAACTGTTTTTT
CATSRDPGVSEKLFF
>TRBV29-1|.|TRBJ1-4|.
TGCAGCGTCCGGGGGGGCGCTAATGAAAAACTGTTTTTT
CSVRGGANEKLFF
>TRBV7-9|once|TRBJ1-3|.
TGTGCCAGCAGCTTAGCAGTCCGAAACACCATATATTTT
CASSLAVRNTIYF
>TRBV6-5|.|TRBJ2-5|TRBD2
TGTGCCAGCAGAAATAGCGGGGGGGAGACCCAGTACTTC
CASRNSGGETQYF
>TRBV19|.|TRBJ1-6|.
TGTGCCAGTAGTTCCGAAGGACAGCGATATAATTCACCCCTCCACTTT
CASSSEGQRYNSPLHF
>TRBV10-3|.|TRBJ2-4|.
TGTGCCATCAGTGACGATGCGGCAGCCAAAAACATTCAGTACTTC
CAISDDAAAKNIQYF
>TRBV11-2|.|TRBJ1-4|TRBD1
TGTGCCAGCAGCTTGGCAGGGACAGGGGGTGAAAAACTGTTTTTT
CASSLAGTGGEKLFF
>TRBV9|.|TRBJ2-3|TRBD2
TGTGCCAGCAGCCCCCGTGGGGGGGAACTGGTTGCAGATACGCAGTATTTT
CASSPRGGELVADTQYF
>TRBV6-5|.|TRBJ1-6|.
TGTGCCAGCGGGGACGTTGATTCACCCCTCCACTTT
CASGDVDSPLHF
>TRBV7-3|.|TRBJ2-1|.
TGTGCCAGCAGCTCGCAGGGTTACAATGAGCAGTTCTTC
CASSSQGYNEQFF
>TRBV5-1|.|TRBJ2-1|TRBD2
TGCGCCAGCAGCTTAATAGCGGGGGGGCTTTCCAATGAGCAGTTCTTC
CASSLIAGGLSNEQFF
>TRBV24-1|medium-sized|TRBJ1-5|.
TGTGCCACCAAGTCGTCGGTGCCGCGGCCCCAGCATTTT
CATKSSVPRPQHF
>TRBV18|.|TRBJ2-3|TRBD1
TGTGCCAGCTCACCTAAGACAGGGGAGGAGGGATCGGATACGCAGTATTTT
CASSPKTGEEGSDTQYF
>TRBV25-1|.|TRBJ1-3|.
TGTGCCAGCAGTGAACCACAGGCTACTGGAAACACCATATATTTT
CASSEPQATGNTIYF
>TRBV11-1|few|TRBJ1-6|TRBD1
TGTGCCAGCAGCCTCGGACAGGGAGCGACACCCCTCCACTTT
CASSLGQGATPLHF
>TRBV7-3|few|TRBJ1-5|.
TGTGCCGGGCTCTTAGACAGGCGCATAAGCAATCAGCCCCAGCATTTT
CAGLLDRRISNQPQHF
>TRBV3-1/TRBV3-2|.|TRBJ1-2|.
TGTGCCAGCAGCCAAGGGCCCGGGACGGTCTATGGCTACACCTTC
CASSQGPGTVYGYTF
>TRBV7-2|few|TRBJ1-5|.
TGTGCCAGCAGCTTAGCGGGGGGCAGGGTGAATCAGCCCCAGCATTTT
CASSLAGGRVNQPQHF
>TRBV19|.|TRBJ2-5|.
TGTGCCAGTAGTACTGGGACGCAAGAGACCCAGTACTTC
CASSTGTQETQYF
>TRBV7-2|.|TRBJ2-2|.
TGTGCCAGCAGCTTAGGACTAGGTGGCGGGGAGCTGTTTTTT
CASSLGLGGGELFF
>TRBV3-1/TRBV3-2|.|TRBJ1-5|TRBD1
TGTGCCAGCAGCCAAGGGATACAGGGGAGCAATCAGCCCCAGCATTTT
CASSQGIQGSNQPQHF
>TRBV12-2|.|TRBJ2-1|.
TGTGCAAGTCGCTTATTCCATGAGCAGTTCTTC
CASRLFHEQFF
>TRBV3-1/TRBV3-2|.|TRBJ2-5|TRBD2
TGTGCCAGCAGGCCAGGACTAGCTAAAGAGACCCAGTACTTC
CASRPGLAKETQYF
>TRBV6-5|few|TRBJ1-6|.
TGTGCCGCAACCTCCCGGGCCTATAATTCACCCCTCCACTTT
CAATSRAYNSPLHF
>TRBV7-9|.|TRBJ1-2|.
TGTGCCAGCAGCTTAGTCGCAGCGAGCGATGGCTACACCTTC
CASSLVAASDGYTF
>TRBV7-3|.|TRBJ2-1|TRBD1
TGTGCCAGCAGCTTTCGACAGGGGTCCTACAATGAGCAGTTCTTC
CASSFRQGSYNEQFF
>TRBV5-6|.|TRBJ2-1|.
TGTGCCAGCAGCTTAAGGACTACCCGATGGGGCAATGAGCAGTTCTTC
CASSLRTTRWGNEQFF
>TRBV5-1|.|TRBJ1-6|.
TGCGCCAGCAGCTTGGGGACAAAATATTCACCCCTCCACTTT
CASSLGTKYSPLHF
>TRBV7-2|.|TRBJ1-5|.
TGTGCCAGCAGCTTAGTCGGGGGAAGTGGGCAGCCCCAGCATTTT
CASSLVGGSGQPQHF
>TRBV28|.|TRBJ2-6|.
TGTGCCAGCAGCTCCGGGACGGTCTCTGGGGCCAACGTCCTGACTTTC
CASSSGTVSGANVLTF
>TRBV19|.|TRBJ1-5|.
TGTGCCAGTAGTCCCGGGGGGGATCAGCCCCAGCATTTT
CASSPGGDQPQHF
>TRBV5-1|.|TRBJ1-1|TRBD1
TGCGCCAGCAGCTCAGGGGGCGAAGTTGGTACTGAAGCTTTCTTT
CASSSGGEVGTEAFF
>TRBV24-1|.|TRBJ2-5|TRBD2
TGTGCCACCAGTGACGCCCTCGGGGGGACGGAGACCCAGTACTTC
CATSDALGGTETQYF
>TRBV2|.|TRBJ2-5|.
TGTGCCAGCAGTGAAGGGAAGGGGGGAGAGACCCAGTACTTC
CASSEGKGGETQYF
>TRBV5-1|.|TRBJ1-6|TRBD1
TGCGCCAGCAGCCCGTGGGACAGGGAAGCCTATAATTCACCCCTCCACTTT
CASSPWDREAYNSPLHF
>TRBV7-9|.|TRBJ2-5|TRBD2
TGTGCCAGCAGCTTCGGGGCTAGCGGGGTCCAAGAGACCCAGTACTTC
CASSFGASGVQETQYF
>TRBV20-1|once|TRBJ1-1|.
TGCAGTGCTTCTAACACTGAAGCTTTCTTT
CSASNTEAFF
>TRBV12-3/TRBV12-4|few|TRBJ2-2|.
TGTGCCAGCAGTTTAGAGGTCGGGGAGCTGTTTTTT
CASSLEVGELFF
>TRBV14|.|TRBJ1-2|.
TGTGCCAGCAGCCCCTCATTCGGCTATGGCTACACCTTC
CASSPSFGYGYTF